This TCR beta chain was recorded in a study of human T cells and chemical hapten exposure. Looking at the study overall: The cohort included alopecia areata under or over 50% scalp, totalis and universalis. Minor volume differences among pooled libraries chiefly drove per-sample TCR yield variation.

Sample time point: pre-sensitization, week 0. Treatment given: therapeutic diphenylcyclopropenone sensitization with weekly scalp DPC. Blood was drawn before each patch test was applied. In the case of this clonotype: The antigen is not known.

General study results and limits: Following DPC sensitization, TCRs present above 1 in 1000 frequency showed no change.

TCRdb ran MiXCR on the RACE reads and lists one entry per CDR3 protein. This sample has under 110,000 distinct CDR3 sequences; 9% to 15% occur once, and the top ten carry around 1.5%. Germline CDR1 is SNHLY and CDR2 is FYNNEI. Trimming cost V 8 bases and J 5 bases, with 15 bases left between them. CDR3 length: 14 residues. Sequencing was performed on whole blood, taken in connection with sensitization to the hapten diphenylcyclopropenone (DPC). The chain has TRBV2 and TRBJ2-2; D not certain. The sequence derives from a woman aged 45-65 years with alopecia areata. Some clones in this sample may be carry-over from other donors' samples. CDR3 in amino acids: CASVRVETTGELFF. The CDR3 DNA reads TGTGCCAGCGTCAGAGTGGAGACAACCGGGGAGCTGTTTTTT.